This is a list of T cell receptor beta chains from one sample in a study of blood T cells in healthy people across ages. TCRdb recomputed calls from the 5' RACE reads with MiXCR, one row per CDR3 protein. The sample consists of about 730,000 distinct CDR3 sequences, more than 40% of them appearing once. The sample comprised blood. Receptor source: a woman aged 55-69 years in good health. CDR3s include the opening cysteine and the closing phenylalanine or tryptophan. The order of the fields is clone size, V gene, D gene, J gene, CDR3 protein, CDR3 DNA. The D gene is left open where the match is weak. Only some rows state a clone size, as once, few, many or a class for expanded clones.

few,TRBV5-1,-,TRBJ2-3,CASRTGENTDTQYF,TGCGCCAGCAGAACGGGGGAGAACACAGATACGCAGTATTTT
-,TRBV10-3,-,TRBJ2-2,CAISDRAGTGELFF,TGTGCCATCAGTGACAGGGCGGGGACCGGGGAGCTGTTTTTT
few,TRBV10-3,-,TRBJ1-1,CAISESTRGGPPEAFF,TGTGCCATCAGTGAGTCGACGCGGGGAGGGCCCCCTGAAGCTTTCTTT
-,TRBV29-1,-,TRBJ2-3,CSVRGGGPTDTQYF,TGCAGCGTCCGGGGTGGGGGGCCCACAGATACGCAGTATTTT
few,TRBV7-2,TRBD1,TRBJ2-3,CASSAQGAGTDTQYF,TGTGCCAGCAGCGCCCAGGGGGCAGGCACAGATACGCAGTATTTT
once,TRBV7-9,TRBD1,TRBJ2-4,CASSPSDRENIQYF,TGTGCCAGCAGCCCCTCGGACAGGGAAAACATTCAGTACTTC
once,TRBV20-1,-,TRBJ2-4,CSARTGAKNIQYF,TGCAGTGCTAGAACGGGAGCCAAAAACATTCAGTACTTC
few,TRBV20-1,-,TRBJ1-5,CSARGSYSNQPQHF,TGCAGTGCTAGGGGCAGCTATAGCAATCAGCCCCAGCATTTT
-,TRBV19,-,TRBJ1-5,CASSMAVNQPQHF,TGTGCCAGTAGTATGGCGGTCAATCAGCCCCAGCATTTT
-,TRBV19,TRBD2,TRBJ2-1,CASSITSGRIYNEQFF,TGTGCCAGTAGTATAACTAGCGGGAGGATATACAATGAGCAGTTCTTC
few,TRBV6-1,TRBD1,TRBJ2-2,CASILGGASGELFF,TGTGCCAGCATCTTAGGGGGCGCGAGCGGGGAGCTGTTTTTT
-,TRBV7-2,-,TRBJ2-7,CASSLVRGAVEQYF,TGTGCCAGCAGCTTAGTCCGGGGTGCGGTGGAGCAGTACTTC
-,TRBV5-1,-,TRBJ2-3,CASSRSDWAGTDTQYF,TGCGCCAGCAGCAGATCCGATTGGGCAGGTACAGATACGCAGTATTTT
few,TRBV20-1,-,TRBJ2-7,CSARESPGEQYF,TGCAGTGCTAGAGAGAGCCCAGGGGAGCAGTACTTC
few,TRBV2,TRBD2,TRBJ2-1,CASTRTSGINNEQFF,TGTGCCAGCACTCGGACTAGCGGGATAAACAATGAGCAGTTCTTC
-,TRBV7-8,-,TRBJ2-5,CASSLESLARETQYF,TGTGCCAGCAGCTTAGAATCTCTAGCACGCGAGACCCAGTACTTC
-,TRBV9,-,TRBJ1-1,CASSVGGDGTEAFF,TGTGCCAGCAGCGTAGGTGGGGACGGCACTGAAGCTTTCTTT
few,TRBV6-2/TRBV6-3,-,TRBJ1-2,CASSVQALGYGYTF,TGTGCCAGCAGTGTACAGGCGCTTGGCTATGGCTACACCTTC
few,TRBV12-3/TRBV12-4,-,TRBJ2-7,CASSLAGANFVYEQYF,TGTGCCAGCAGTTTGGCCGGGGCTAATTTCGTCTACGAGCAGTACTTC
-,TRBV6-2/TRBV6-3,-,TRBJ1-2,CASSYGEGVYGYTF,TGTGCCAGCAGTTACGGCGAGGGCGTCTATGGCTACACCTTC
many,TRBV12-3/TRBV12-4,-,TRBJ2-7,CASSLNQMDEQYF,TGTGCCAGCAGTTTAAACCAGATGGACGAGCAGTACTTC
-,TRBV9,-,TRBJ2-1,CASSVAVISSSYNEQFF,TGTGCCAGCAGCGTAGCGGTCATATCTAGCTCCTACAATGAGCAGTTCTTC
-,TRBV3-1,-,TRBJ2-5,CASSQGRSGNEQYF,TGTGCCAGCAGCCAAGGAAGGTCGGGGAATGAGCAGTACTTC
few,TRBV7-3,-,TRBJ2-1,CASSSSFRNEQFF,TGTGCCAGCAGCTCCTCGTTTAGGAATGAGCAGTTCTTC
few,TRBV9,-,TRBJ2-7,CASSPIAASYEQYF,TGTGCCAGCAGCCCAATAGCGGCCTCCTACGAGCAGTACTTC
many,TRBV7-9,-,TRBJ2-7,CASSPMTDSYEQYF,TGTGCCAGCAGCCCCATGACCGACTCCTACGAGCAGTACTTC
few,TRBV6-2/TRBV6-3,TRBD2,TRBJ2-7,CASSRRRTSGIIAYEQYF,TGTGCCAGCAGCCGCCGGAGGACTAGCGGGATTATAGCCTACGAGCAGTACTTC
few,TRBV28,TRBD2,TRBJ2-3,CASSYTSGSTDTQYF,TGTGCCAGCAGCTACACTAGCGGGAGTACAGATACGCAGTATTTT
-,TRBV7-9,-,TRBJ1-5,CASSLGTGNNQPQHF,TGTGCCAGCAGCTTAGGAACAGGGAACAATCAGCCCCAGCATTTT
-,TRBV11-2,-,TRBJ2-7,CASSPAGIEQYF,TGTGCCAGCAGCCCCGCGGGGATCGAGCAGTACTTC
-,TRBV3-1,-,TRBJ2-1,CASSQDTRAYNEQFF,TGTGCCAGCAGCCAAGACACTAGGGCCTACAATGAGCAGTTCTTC
many,TRBV6-6,TRBD2,TRBJ2-5,CASSYSPLAGLYNEQYF,TGTGCCAGCAGTTACTCCCCCCTAGCGGGCCTTTACAATGAGCAGTACTTC
few,TRBV27,-,TRBJ2-1,CASRKGTSKDNEQFF,TGTGCCAGCAGAAAGGGGACTTCCAAGGACAATGAGCAGTTCTTC
-,TRBV24-1,TRBD2,TRBJ2-1,CATSDSGGGSYNEQFF,TGTGCCACCAGTGACTCCGGGGGGGGCTCCTACAATGAGCAGTTCTTC
few,TRBV28,-,TRBJ2-5,CASTLGGTETQYF,TGTGCCAGCACCTTAGGAGGGACGGAGACCCAGTACTTC
many,TRBV20-1,TRBD2,TRBJ2-5,CSAKGLAGGSWYQETQYF,TGCAGTGCTAAGGGACTAGCGGGAGGATCTTGGTACCAAGAGACCCAGTACTTC
-,TRBV12-5,-,TRBJ2-5,CVSGARYPLETQYF,TGTGTTAGTGGTGCTAGATATCCCTTGGAGACCCAGTACTTC
many,TRBV9,-,TRBJ2-7,CASSGISYEQYF,TGTGCCAGCAGCGGTATATCCTACGAGCAGTACTTC
-,TRBV30,TRBD1,TRBJ2-3,CAWSVGTAATDTQYF,TGTGCCTGGAGTGTCGGGACAGCCGCCACAGATACGCAGTATTTT
-,TRBV10-3,TRBD2,TRBJ2-2,CAISESSSAGARTGELFF,TGTGCCATCAGTGAGTCGAGTTCGGCGGGAGCCAGAACCGGGGAGCTGTTTTTT
-,TRBV7-6,-,TRBJ2-1,CASSLEVGGLNEQFF,TGTGCCAGCAGCTTAGAGGTCGGGGGCCTCAATGAGCAGTTCTTC
-,TRBV24-1,-,TRBJ2-7,CATSDLLGQPVFLLNEQYF,TGTGCCACCAGTGATTTGCTCGGGCAGCCAGTCTTCCTCTTGAACGAGCAGTACTTC
-,TRBV20-1,TRBD1,TRBJ2-5,CSALDRGKGNNEQYF,TGCAGTGCTCTGGACAGGGGGAAGGGGAACAATGAGCAGTACTTC
few,TRBV3-1,TRBD1,TRBJ1-1,CASSHRQGVPEAFF,TGTGCCAGCAGCCACAGACAGGGTGTGCCTGAAGCTTTCTTT
many,TRBV20-1,-,TRBJ1-2,CSARDDNRAYGYTF,TGCAGTGCTAGAGATGACAACAGGGCCTATGGCTACACCTTC
-,TRBV7-2,TRBD1,TRBJ2-2,CASNRGPQDRVGFGELFF,TGTGCCAGTAACCGTGGGCCACAGGACAGGGTTGGGTTCGGGGAGCTGTTTTTT
-,TRBV6-5,TRBD2,TRBJ2-3,CASSYGVGGSTDAQYF,TGTGCCAGCAGTTACGGAGTGGGAGGGAGCACAGATGCGCAGTATTTT
few,TRBV20-1,TRBD1,TRBJ2-7,CSAREGQGFGLYEQYF,TGCAGTGCTAGAGAAGGACAGGGATTCGGTCTTTACGAGCAGTACTTC